The entry below describes one T cell receptor (beta chain). Its antigen is not known. PCR primers comprised 60 Vbeta and 13 Jbeta primers. Sequencing was performed with immunoSEQ multiplex PCR; in TCRdb, only in-frame clones are kept and a portion is missing. The table lists 200,000 or so clones, approximately 80% of them singletons. This entry belongs to a study of cytomegalovirus exposure and HLA in healthy donors. As for the study in general: A previous analysis identified 95 million to 120 million unique TCR beta sequences derived from roughly 180 million T cells. Some 80 million unique TCRs from HLA-typed donors were held in an early data release.

Whole-study results and caveats: The authors enumerated over 150 TCR beta chains as linked to cytomegalovirus. TCR beta chain V- and J-gene trimming was linked, in a later analysis, to a missense variant in DCLRE1C.

Trimming took off 6 bases at V and 4 bases at J, with 11 bases between the two ends. The CDR3 is 13 residues long. The germline gives CDR1 MNHEY, CDR2 SVGAGI. The specimen was PBMCs. This receptor was identified in a woman aged 30 to 39 in good health and CMV-seropositive. This rearrangement joins TRBV6-5 to TRBJ2-3; no clear D gene. CDR3 sequence reads: CASSPLLSDTQYF. The CDR3 DNA is TGTGCCAGCAGCCCCCTCCTTTCAGATACGCAGTATTTT.